This TCR beta chain is drawn from a study of T cell repertoires in ileal Crohn's disease. This clone was observed a handful of times. TCRdb's copy holds only in-frame clones and misses some; the assay was immunoSEQ multiplex PCR. Among 13,000 to 15,000 clones listed, 65% to 80% were seen once. With 5 bases removed from V and 4 bases from J, the gap between germline ends came to 14 bases. CDR3 size: 14 residues. CDR1 is LNHDA and CDR2 is SQIVND in the germline V gene (reference sequence). Time point meaning: neoterminal ileum biopsy at postoperative endoscopy, about 6 months after surgery. The TCR was taken from an adult with Crohn's disease. V is TRBV19 and J is TRBJ1-2; D gene uncertain. The sequenced material came from ileal tissue. Written as DNA, the CDR3 is TGTGCCAGTAGTCTCACCCTACGACCCTATGGCTACACCTTC. It specifies CASSLTLRPYGYTF.